This TCR beta chain is drawn from a study of CD8+ T cells in alopecia areata. Study-wide context: Patients in the study were on tofacitinib for 6 to 18 months, then off it for 6 months. The study's findings and limits: Within the top 100, expanded CD8+ clones significantly decreased with tofacitinib, as did scalp clonality.

Treatment defined: oral pan-JAK inhibitor, 5-10 mg twice daily. TCR sequencing used cDNA made by reverse transcription of extracted RNA. Clones were read by immunoSEQ multiplex PCR, and TCRdb kept only the in-frame ones, dropping some. The repertoire holds nearly 110,000 clones, less than 90% seen once, with 20% to 25% in the top ten. About this clone: Its antigen is currently unknown.

CDR3 length equals 16 residues. Germline loops: CDR1 MDHEN, CDR2 SYDVKM. Trimming cost V 7 bases and J 0 bases; bases outside gene matches: 11. The sample consisted of CD8+ T cells sorted from blood, taken at week 24, from a patient treated with tofacitinib. This receptor was taken from a human donor with alopecia areata. This chain uses TRBV28 with TRBJ2-7, with 8 bases matching TRBD1. CDR3 DNA: TGTGCCAGCAACTCTCCCCGGACAGGGATCTCCTACGAGCAGTACTTC. Residues: CASNSPRTGISYEQYF.